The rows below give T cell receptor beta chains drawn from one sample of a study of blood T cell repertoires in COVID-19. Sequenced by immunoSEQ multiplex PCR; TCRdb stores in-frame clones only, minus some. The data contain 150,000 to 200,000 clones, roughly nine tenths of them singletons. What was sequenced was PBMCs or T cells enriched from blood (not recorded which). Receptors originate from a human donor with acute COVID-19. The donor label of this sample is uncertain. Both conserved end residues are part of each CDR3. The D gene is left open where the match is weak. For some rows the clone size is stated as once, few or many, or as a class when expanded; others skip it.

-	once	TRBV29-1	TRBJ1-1	TGCAGCGTGGACTCCACAGGGTTGGGCACTGAAGCTTTCTTT	CSVDSTGLGTEAFF
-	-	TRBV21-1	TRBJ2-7	TGTGCCAGCAGCGCCTGGACTTACGAGCAGTACTTC	CASSAWTYEQYF
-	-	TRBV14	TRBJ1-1	TGTGCCAGCAGCCAAGGGACACGACGGAACACTGAAGCTTTCTTT	CASSQGTRRNTEAFF
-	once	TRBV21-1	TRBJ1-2	TGTGCCAGCAGCAAATACCGGGGGACTGGGGGCTACACCTTC	CASSKYRGTGGYTF
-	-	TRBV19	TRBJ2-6	TGTGCCAGTAGTTTCGACTGGAGCTCTGGGGCCAACGTCCTGACTTTC	CASSFDWSSGANVLTF
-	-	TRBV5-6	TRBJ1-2	TGTGCCAGCAGCTTTCCAGGGAAAGGCTACACCTTC	CASSFPGKGYTF
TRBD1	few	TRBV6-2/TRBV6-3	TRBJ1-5	TGTGCCAGCAGTTGGGGACAGGGGTATCAGCCCCAGCATTTT	CASSWGQGYQPQHF
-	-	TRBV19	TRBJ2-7	TGTGCCAGTAGTATGGGCTCGTCCTACGAGCAGTACTTC	CASSMGSSYEQYF
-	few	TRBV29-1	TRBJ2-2	TGCAGCGTTGTAGGAGGACGGAAGGACGGGGAGCTGTTTTTT	CSVVGGRKDGELFF
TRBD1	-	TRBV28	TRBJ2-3	TGTGCCAGCAGTTTTACGCAGGGGGCGACAGATACGCAGTATTTT	CASSFTQGATDTQYF
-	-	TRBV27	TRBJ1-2	TGTGCCAGCAGCCTCCGGGACTCAACGGGCTACACCTTC	CASSLRDSTGYTF
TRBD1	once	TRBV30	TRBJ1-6	TGTGCCTGGAGACAGGGGGCATCACCCCTCCACTTT	CAWRQGASPLHF
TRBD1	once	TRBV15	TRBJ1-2	TGTGCCACCAGCGAGCAGGGGGTTGCCTATGGCTACACCTTC	CATSEQGVAYGYTF
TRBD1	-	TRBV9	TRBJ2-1	TGTGCCAGCAGCGTAGACGGACAGGGGGTGTATGAGCAGTTCTTC	CASSVDGQGVYEQFF
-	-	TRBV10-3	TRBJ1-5	TGTGCCATCAGTGATTTGGAGGGACAGCCCCAGCATTTT	CAISDLEGQPQHF
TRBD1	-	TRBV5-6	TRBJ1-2	TGTGCCAGCAGCCCACAGGGGGTCTATGGCTACACCTTC	CASSPQGVYGYTF
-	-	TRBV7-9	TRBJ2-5	TGTGCCAGCAGCCGCAGGGTTGGGCAAGAGACCCAGTACTTC	CASSRRVGQETQYF
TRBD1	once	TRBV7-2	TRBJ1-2	TGTGCCAGCAGCCCTGGACAGGGGAGGAATGGCTACACCTTC	CASSPGQGRNGYTF
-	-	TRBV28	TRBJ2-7	TGTGCCAGCGGGGAGATATCCTACGAGCAGTACTTC	CASGEISYEQYF
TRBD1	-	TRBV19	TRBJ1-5	TGTGCCAGTAACCGCGGGACAGGTAGCAATCAGCCCCAGCATTTT	CASNRGTGSNQPQHF
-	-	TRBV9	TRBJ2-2	TGTGCCAGCAGCGATCGACAGACCAACACCGGGGAGCTGTTTTTT	CASSDRQTNTGELFF
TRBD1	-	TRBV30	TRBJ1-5	TGTGCCTCCGCGACAGGGTTGCAGCCCCAGCATTTT	CASATGLQPQHF
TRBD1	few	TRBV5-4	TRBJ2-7	TGTGCCAGCAGCTTTAACAGGGGCTACGAGCAGTACTTC	CASSFNRGYEQYF
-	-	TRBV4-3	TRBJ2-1	TGCGCCAGCAGCCCATCGAGGTATCGGCGGGGGCCATCCTACAATGAGCAGTTCTTC	CASSPSRYRRGPSYNEQFF
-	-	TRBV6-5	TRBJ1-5	TGTGCCAGCAGTTACTCGGGGGGGAGTCAGCCCCAGCATTTT	CASSYSGGSQPQHF